What follows are 5 T cell receptor beta chains derived from one specimen sequenced in a study of cytomegalovirus exposure and HLA in healthy donors. PCR was performed using 60 Vbeta and 13 Jbeta primers. Here immunoSEQ multiplex PCR was the method, and the copy in TCRdb shows in-frame clones only, minus some. The listing contains 90,000 to 120,000 clones. What was sequenced was PBMCs. These receptors came from a man aged 50 to 60 in good health and CMV-seronegative.

Concerning this clone itself: Other DNA variants within this sample encode the same CDR3. The gene calls are TRBV19 and TRBJ2-7, with 8 bases aligning to TRBD2. This CDR3 is built from 15 residues. V was pared by 5 bases and J by 0 bases, with 6 bases of the junction left unmatched. CDR1 and CDR2 (germline): LNHDA, SQIVND (reference sequence). CDR3 coding DNA: TGTGCCAGTAGTTATAGCGGGGAGAGCTCCTACGAGCAGTACTTC. Translated: CASSYSGESSYEQYF.

The chain joins TRBV7-9 to TRBJ1-1, with 8 bases aligning to TRBD1. The CDR3 extends over 12 amino acids. J was trimmed by 6 bases and V by 4 bases; bases with no gene match: 1. The V gene's germline CDR1 is SEHNR and CDR2 FQNEAQ (reference sequence). The CDR3, as DNA: TGTGCCAGCAGCTCACAGGGGGCTGAAGCTTTCTTT. Translation gives CASSSQGAEAFF. The full variable domain, rest sourced from reference TRBV7-9 and TRBJ1-1, is DTGVSQNPRHKITKRGQNVTFRCDPISEHNRLYWYRQTLGQGPEFLTYFQNEAQLEKSRLLSDRFSAERPKGSFSTLEIQRTEQGDSAMYLCASSSQGAEAFFGQGTRLTVV.

The CDR3 region is CASSLPTSGSSNEQFF. CDR3 DNA: TGCGCCAGCAGCTTGCCTACTAGCGGGAGTTCCAATGAGCAGTTCTTC. This sequence joins TRBV5-1 and TRBJ2-1, with 11 bases fitting TRBD2. Germline CDR1 SGHRS, CDR2 YFSETQ. V was clipped by 1 base and J by 6 bases; unmatched bases: 6. The CDR3 covers 16 residues.

The gene calls are TRBV9 and TRBJ1-4, with 7 bases lining up with TRBD1. This CDR3 has 13 residues. Germline V gene data show CDR1 as SGDLS and CDR2 as YYNGEE. Trimming took 10 bases from V and 5 from J; bases not matched to a gene: 8. The CDR3, as DNA: TGTGCCCCGCCGGCAGGGGGGAATGAAAAACTGTTTTTT. Amino acid sequence: CAPPAGGNEKLFF.

This chain uses TRBV5-1 with TRBJ2-3; D perhaps matches TRBD2 (5 bases). The CDR3 is 15 amino acids. V lost 4 bases to trimming and J lost 3 bases, with 15 bases between them. Germline-derived CDR1 and CDR2 are SGHRS and YFSETQ. Written as DNA, the CDR3 is TGCGCCAGCAGCCCTAGCAACGGTTTTACAGATACGCAGTATTTT. It is translated as CASSPSNGFTDTQYF.